These T cell receptor beta chains were read from a single sample in a study of control samples from healthy donors and cancer patients. Assay used: immunoSEQ multiplex PCR; TCRdb lists only in-frame clones, some missing. The data contain over 50,000 clones, nearly 90% of them singletons. Sequenced: blood. Receptor source: a man aged 50 to 59 in good health. CDR3s include the opening cysteine and the closing phenylalanine or tryptophan. The size field is filled for only some rows; it gives once, few, many or a size class.

v_call	clone_size	cdr3_aa
TRBV5-5	once	CASSLEGNSPLHF
TRBV12-3/TRBV12-4	NA	CASSSSGADTQYF
TRBV5-5	NA	CASSLISANSGNTIYF
TRBV5-1	NA	CASSLAGTSSYNEQFF
TRBV29-1	NA	CSFGSRNEQYF
TRBV4-1	NA	CASSQDQTWEQYF
TRBV9	once	CASSARDRGHEQYF
TRBV9	NA	CASSVAEGTGNTIYF
TRBV4-2	NA	CASSQLAGERYNEQFF
TRBV28	NA	CASSLGSGFLGNQPQHF
TRBV7-8	NA	CASSLGQGLNTEAFF
TRBV6-5	once	CASSYSTGSPYEQYF
TRBV7-9	few	CASRREETTGELFF
TRBV7-9	NA	CASILLAGGGEQYF
TRBV5-1	NA	CASSSQEGRPRAYEQYF
TRBV13	NA	CASSFRTYNEQFF
TRBV7-7	NA	CASSLGLAGNNEQFF
TRBV27	NA	CASSLRENYGYTF
TRBV29-1	NA	CSVETLGQGVGDTQYF
TRBV30	NA	CAWSVSPGDVEQYF
TRBV29-1	NA	CSVELAGGMGNIQYF
TRBV19	NA	CASRSLNTEAFF
TRBV7-9	NA	CASSLDTGEGGYTF
TRBV9	NA	CASTREPSYNEQFF
TRBV11-2	NA	CASSLLGGDGYTF
TRBV18	NA	CASSPPAGTEAFF
TRBV19	NA	CASSTPFIDGELFF
TRBV3-1/TRBV3-2	NA	CASRRGVEETQYF
TRBV2	NA	CASSRVTSTDTQYF
TRBV7-9	once	CASSPWDMTYEQYF
TRBV6-6	NA	CASSHLTPGLADFSYEQYF
TRBV27	NA	CASGGTQEKLFF
TRBV5-1	once	CASSLEGTDITDTQYF
TRBV3-1/TRBV3-2	NA	CASSQDLTGAGGYTF
TRBV13	once	CASSYNYEQYF
TRBV29-1	NA	CSVYEFQELFF
TRBV5-6	NA	CASSSWRYGGPEAFF
TRBV13	NA	CASSSAVEDENTIYF
TRBV13	NA	CASSLAPGTGGEKAFF
TRBV6-2/TRBV6-3	NA	CASSHRGPSANVLTF
TRBV3-1/TRBV3-2	NA	CASSQTSGRTDTQYF
TRBV28	NA	CASSATVQETQYF
TRBV4-2	NA	CASSQDLAYGYTF
TRBV11-2	NA	CASSLAGNYGYTF
TRBV19	NA	CASSIMGAYEQYF
TRBV18	NA	CASSLGRANTEAFF
TRBV5-4	NA	CASSPRELGADTQYF
TRBV7-9	once	CASNWGTSGTDTQYF
TRBV7-2	NA	CASSLLQTGGTETQYF
TRBV7-2	NA	CASSRRGRDEQYF
TRBV13	NA	CASSLVGGEQYF
TRBV7-2	NA	CASSSPPGGGNTGELFF
TRBV29-1	NA	CSVEVASSYEQYF
TRBV27	once	CASSETGGELFF
TRBV4-2	NA	CASVGLGTDTQYF
TRBV11-2	NA	CASSPGGVGADTQYF
TRBV5-6	NA	CASTFPGGGTGELFF
TRBV4-2	NA	CASSQIPGPMNTEAFF
TRBV7-9	NA	CASSPEIGEQFF
TRBV6-5	NA	CASSLSTDTQYF